This T cell receptor (beta chain) was recorded in a study of blood T cell repertoires in COVID-19. Study background: Acute and convalescent COVID-19 samples came from the United States, Italy and Spain.

Some clones are missing from TCRdb's copy, which holds only in-frame ones; the method was immunoSEQ multiplex PCR. The data show about 200,000 clones, roughly 86% seen once. The CDR3 length is 13 residues. Between the trimmed V and J ends, which lost 8 bases and 0 bases, there was a span of 10 bases. The V gene's germline CDR1 is LNHDA and CDR2 SQIVND (reference sequence). The J gene is TRBJ1-2, the V gene TRBV19; D is perhaps TRBD1 (6 bases). This clonotype was obtained from a middle-aged woman with acute or convalescent COVID-19. The material sequenced was peripheral blood. CDR3 bases: TGTGCCAGTCGGACAGTAGCTAACTATGGCTACACCTTC. It codes for CASRTVANYGYTF.